A single T cell receptor (beta chain) is shown here with its context. The same CDR3 also results from other DNA sequences found in this sample. This sample is part of a study of cytotoxic CD8 clonotypes in ibrutinib-treated CLL. The planned depth of sequencing spanned 1 in 200,000 to 1 in 1 million T cells. Sequencing was performed with immunoSEQ multiplex PCR; in TCRdb, only in-frame clones are kept and a portion is missing. The data contain approximately 91,000 clones, about 76% of them singletons. The source material was PBMCs, sampled after 12 months of ibrutinib treatment. The sequence was obtained from a human donor with chronic lymphocytic leukemia.

The CDR3 sequence: CASSLGQELHEQYF. DNA of the CDR3: TGCGCCAGCAGCTTGGGACAGGAGCTCCACGAGCAGTACTTC. V gene TRBV5-1 combines with J gene TRBJ2-7; possibly TRBD1 for D (6 bases). The CDR3 covers 14 residues. Trimming removed 0 bases at V and 5 bases at J, with 12 bases between. CDR1 and CDR2 (germline): SGHRS, YFSETQ.